These 10 T cell receptor beta chains were all obtained from the same sample, sequenced in a study of T cells in Graves' hyperthyroidism and ophthalmopathy (dated by TCRdb to the late 2010s). Library construction relied on multiplex PCR. The run used an Illumina HiSeq 2000. TCR beta CDR3 regions were amplified from RNA transcripts. For the first round of RT-PCR on the TCR CDR3, the HTBI primer set was used together with the Qiagen OneStep RT-PCR kit. The public sequencing data were trimmed at Q25 with fastp and processed into clonotypes with MiXCR by TCRdb, which kept only in-frame beta chains. Each entry is one CDR3 protein sequence, shown with its most common DNA and genes. The sample records around 300,000 distinct CDR3 sequences, roughly an eighth of which are singletons. The top ten clonotypes cover under 8% of the sample. The sequenced sample was blood. The receptors derive from a woman aged 40 to 55 with Graves' hyperthyroidism.

There are many counts of this clonotype. The chain has TRBV10-3 and TRBJ2-5, with D unresolved. The CDR3 runs to 13 residues. Trimming took off 5 bases at V and 1 base at J, with 8 bases between the two ends. Germline loops: CDR1 ENHRY, CDR2 SYGVKD. CDR3 in amino acids: CAISRHRQETQYF. The CDR3 DNA sequence: TGTGCCATCAGTAGACACCGCCAAGAGACCCAGTACTTC.

This clonotype was seen more than once but under ten times. This chain connects TRBV6-1 to TRBJ1-6; 8 bases agree with TRBD1. After removal of 6 bases from V and 8 bases from J, the junction contained 3 bases not matched to a gene. The CDR3 loop spans 13 amino acids. Germline CDR1 reads MNHNS; CDR2 reads SASEGT. The CDR3 sequence is CASRDREDSPLHF. DNA of the CDR3: TGTGCCAGCAGGGACAGGGAGGATTCACCCCTCCACTTT.

There are many counts of this clonotype. Here the CDR3 DNA reads TGTGCCAGCAGCCAACCACCGGGACAGGGCCCGGAGAACACTGAAGCTTTCTTT. This encodes CASSQPPGQGPENTEAFF. The rearrangement joins TRBV3-1 to TRBJ1-1, with 9 bases aligning to TRBD1. V was pared by 2 bases and J by 1 base, with 11 bases of the junction left unmatched. Germline CDR1 and CDR2: LGHDT and YNNKEL (reference sequence). This CDR3 is built from 18 residues.

The table lists this clonotype with many counts. This chain links TRBV27 with TRBJ1-2, with TRBD1 matching over 7 bases. The V segment lost 7 bases and the J segment 8 bases; nucleotides outside the gene matches: 10. The CDR3 covers 13 residues. CDR1 and CDR2 from the germline V gene are MNHEY and SMNVEV (reference sequence). The CDR3 bases are TGTGCCAGCACTCCCGACAGGGCCGTGGGCTACACCTTC. Translated, it gives CASTPDRAVGYTF.

This clonotype was seen repeatedly, ten times or more. The genes are TRBV10-3 and TRBJ1-2; 9 bases are shared with TRBD1. This CDR3 has 13 amino acids. V gave up 5 bases and J gave up 6 bases; unmatched junction bases: 4. Germline CDR1 is ENHRY and CDR2 is SYGVKD. DNA of the CDR3: TGTGCCATCAGTCCGGGACAGGGAGATGGCTACACCTTC. Its protein product is CAISPGQGDGYTF.

Concerning this clonotype: This clone may be a read error of a much larger clone one base away. The chain combines TRBV3-1 with TRBJ2-1; tentative D call: TRBD2 (5 bases). Germline-derived CDR1 and CDR2 are LGHDT and YNNKEL (reference sequence). V dropped 0 bases and J dropped 3 bases, with 9 bases sitting between them. The CDR3 consists of 15 residues. The CDR3 coding sequence is TGTGCCAGCAGCCAAGACAGCGACTACTACAATGAGCAGTTCTTC. Translated: CASSQDSDYYNEQFF.

The genes are TRBV6-4 and TRBJ1-1; a weak D match, TRBD1 (6 bases). This CDR3 spans 11 amino acids. Germline lookup yields CDR1 MRHNA and CDR2 SNTAGT. V was cut by 6 bases and J by 8 bases, with 10 bases left in between. CDR3 sequence: CASSDGQEAFF. In nucleotides, the CDR3 is TGTGCCAGCAGCGACGGACAGGAAGCTTTCTTT.

In this sample, this clonotype turned up many times. The chain carries TRBV20-1 and TRBJ2-7; TRBD1 matches at 9 bases. Germline V gene data show CDR1 as DFQATT and CDR2 as SNEGSKA (reference sequence). V was clipped by 6 bases and J by 4 bases; unmatched bases: 7. The CDR3 has 13 residues. DNA for the CDR3: TGCAGTGCCAGGGGGGACAGGGAGTACGAGCAGTACTTC. Its translation: CSARGDREYEQYF.

The table lists this clonotype with a count of one. This chain uses TRBV19 with TRBJ1-2, with 9 bases fitting TRBD1. With 6 bases clipped from V and 2 bases from J, the junction kept 10 bases outside the gene matches. There are 16 residues in the CDR3. Germline CDR1 is LNHDA and CDR2 is SQIVND (reference sequence). In DNA form, the CDR3 reads TGTGCCAGTAGAGATTTGAGGACAGGGGAAAACTATGGCTACACCTTC. This sequence encodes CASRDLRTGENYGYTF.

The J gene is TRBJ2-5, the V gene TRBV18; TRBD1 agrees at 12 bases. V lost 0 bases, J lost 4 bases, and 3 bases stayed unmatched. CDR1 and CDR2 (germline): KGHSH, LQKENI. The CDR3 is 16 residues long. CDR3 protein: CASSPPGQGASETQYF. DNA for the CDR3: TGTGCCAGCTCACCACCGGGACAGGGGGCGTCAGAGACCCAGTACTTC.